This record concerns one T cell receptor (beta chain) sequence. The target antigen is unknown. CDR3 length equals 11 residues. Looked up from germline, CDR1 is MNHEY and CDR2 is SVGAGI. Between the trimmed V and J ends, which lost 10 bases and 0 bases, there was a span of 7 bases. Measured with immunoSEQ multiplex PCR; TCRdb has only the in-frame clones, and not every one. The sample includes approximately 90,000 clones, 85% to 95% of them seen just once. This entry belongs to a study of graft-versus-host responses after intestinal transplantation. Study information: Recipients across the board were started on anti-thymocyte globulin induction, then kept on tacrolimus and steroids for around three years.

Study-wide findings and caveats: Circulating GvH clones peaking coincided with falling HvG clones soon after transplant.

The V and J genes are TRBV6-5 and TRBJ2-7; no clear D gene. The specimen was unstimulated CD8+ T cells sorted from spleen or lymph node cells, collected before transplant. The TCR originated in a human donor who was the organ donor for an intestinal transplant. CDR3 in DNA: TGTGCCACCATGAACTCCTACGAGCAGTACTTC. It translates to CATMNSYEQYF.